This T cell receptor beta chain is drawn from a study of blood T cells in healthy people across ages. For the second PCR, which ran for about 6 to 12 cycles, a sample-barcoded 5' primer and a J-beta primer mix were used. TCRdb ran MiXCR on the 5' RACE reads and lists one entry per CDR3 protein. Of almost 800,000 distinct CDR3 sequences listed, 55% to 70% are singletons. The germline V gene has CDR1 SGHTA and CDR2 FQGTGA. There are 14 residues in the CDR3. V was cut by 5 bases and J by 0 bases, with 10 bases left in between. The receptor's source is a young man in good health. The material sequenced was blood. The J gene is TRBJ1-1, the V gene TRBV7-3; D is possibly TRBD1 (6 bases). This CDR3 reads CASSVSGVNTEAFF. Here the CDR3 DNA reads TGTGCCAGCAGCGTATCAGGGGTGAACACTGAAGCTTTCTTT.